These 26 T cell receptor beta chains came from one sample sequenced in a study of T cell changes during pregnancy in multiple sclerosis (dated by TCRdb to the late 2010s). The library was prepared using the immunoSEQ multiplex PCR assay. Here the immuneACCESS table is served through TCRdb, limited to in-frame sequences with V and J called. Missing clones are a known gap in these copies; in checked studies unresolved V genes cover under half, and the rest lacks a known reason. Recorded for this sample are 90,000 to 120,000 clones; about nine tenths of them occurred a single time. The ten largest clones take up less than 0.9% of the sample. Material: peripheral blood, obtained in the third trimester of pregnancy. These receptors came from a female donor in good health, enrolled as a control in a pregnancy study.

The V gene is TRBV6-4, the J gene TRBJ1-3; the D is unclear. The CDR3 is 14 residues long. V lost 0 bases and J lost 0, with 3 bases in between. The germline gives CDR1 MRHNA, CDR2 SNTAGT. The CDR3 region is CASSDSSSGNTIYF. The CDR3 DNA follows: TGTGCCAGCAGTGACTCGAGCTCTGGAAACACCATATATTTT.

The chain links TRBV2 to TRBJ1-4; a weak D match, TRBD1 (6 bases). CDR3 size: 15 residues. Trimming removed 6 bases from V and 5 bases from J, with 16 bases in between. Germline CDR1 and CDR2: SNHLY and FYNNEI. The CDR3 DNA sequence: TGTGCCAGCAGCCCTAGACTGGGACAAAATGAAAAACTGTTTTTT. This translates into CASSPRLGQNEKLFF.

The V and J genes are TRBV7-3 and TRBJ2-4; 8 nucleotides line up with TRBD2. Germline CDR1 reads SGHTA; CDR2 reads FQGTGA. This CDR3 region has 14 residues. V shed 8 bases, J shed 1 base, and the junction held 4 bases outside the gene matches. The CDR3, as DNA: TGTGCCAGCGCGGCTAGCGGGGCCAAAAACATTCAGTACTTC. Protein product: CASAASGAKNIQYF.

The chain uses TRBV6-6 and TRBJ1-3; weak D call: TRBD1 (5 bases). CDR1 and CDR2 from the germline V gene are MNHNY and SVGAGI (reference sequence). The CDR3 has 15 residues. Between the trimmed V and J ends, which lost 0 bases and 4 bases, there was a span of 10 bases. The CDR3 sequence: CASSYSPGWGNTIYF. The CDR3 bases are TGTGCCAGCAGTTACTCGCCAGGGTGGGGAAACACCATATATTTT.

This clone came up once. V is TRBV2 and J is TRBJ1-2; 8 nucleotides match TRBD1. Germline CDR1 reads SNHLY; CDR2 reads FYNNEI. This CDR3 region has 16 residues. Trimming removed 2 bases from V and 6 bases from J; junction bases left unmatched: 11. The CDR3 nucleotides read TGTGCCAGCAGTGAATCCCGACAGGGGCTGCTTAATGGCTACACCTTC. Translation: CASSESRQGLLNGYTF. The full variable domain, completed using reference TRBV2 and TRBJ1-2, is EPEVTQTPSHQVTQMGQEVILRCVPISNHLYFYWYRQILGQKVEFLVSFYNNEISEKSEIFDDQFSVERPDGSNFTLKIRSTKLEDSAMYFCASSESRQGLLNGYTFGSGTRLTVV.

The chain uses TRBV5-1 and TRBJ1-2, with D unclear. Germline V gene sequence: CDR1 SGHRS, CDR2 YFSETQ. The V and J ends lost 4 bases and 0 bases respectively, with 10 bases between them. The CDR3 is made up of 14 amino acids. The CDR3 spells CASSRGLANYGYTF. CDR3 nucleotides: TGCGCCAGCAGCCGCGGACTCGCTAACTATGGCTACACCTTC.

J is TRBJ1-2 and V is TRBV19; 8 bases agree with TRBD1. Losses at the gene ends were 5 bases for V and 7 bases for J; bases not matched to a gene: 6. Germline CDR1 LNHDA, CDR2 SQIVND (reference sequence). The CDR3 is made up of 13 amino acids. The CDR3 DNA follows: TGTGCCAGTAGTCCGGACAGGGAGGTTGGCTACACCTTC. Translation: CASSPDREVGYTF.

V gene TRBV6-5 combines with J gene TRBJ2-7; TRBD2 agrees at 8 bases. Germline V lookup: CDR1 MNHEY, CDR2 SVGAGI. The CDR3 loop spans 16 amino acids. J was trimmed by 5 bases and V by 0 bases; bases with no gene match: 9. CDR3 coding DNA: TGTGCCAGCAGTTACTCCCAGTCCGGGGGGGCGAACGAGCAGTACTTC. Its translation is CASSYSQSGGANEQYF.

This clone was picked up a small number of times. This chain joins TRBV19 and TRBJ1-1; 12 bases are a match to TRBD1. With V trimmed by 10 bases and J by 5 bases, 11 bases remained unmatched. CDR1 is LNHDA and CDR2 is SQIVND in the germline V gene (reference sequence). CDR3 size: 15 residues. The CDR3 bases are TGTGCCACTACGCCGGGACAGGGGGCGTCTACTGAAGCTTTCTTT. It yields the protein CATTPGQGASTEAFF.

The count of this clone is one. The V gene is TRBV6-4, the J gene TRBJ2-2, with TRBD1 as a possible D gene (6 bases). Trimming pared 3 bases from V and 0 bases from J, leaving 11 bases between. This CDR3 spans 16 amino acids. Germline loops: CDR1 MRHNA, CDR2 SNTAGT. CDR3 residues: CASSEDRSANTGELFF. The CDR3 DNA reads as TGTGCCAGCAGTGAGGACAGATCCGCGAACACCGGGGAGCTGTTTTTT.

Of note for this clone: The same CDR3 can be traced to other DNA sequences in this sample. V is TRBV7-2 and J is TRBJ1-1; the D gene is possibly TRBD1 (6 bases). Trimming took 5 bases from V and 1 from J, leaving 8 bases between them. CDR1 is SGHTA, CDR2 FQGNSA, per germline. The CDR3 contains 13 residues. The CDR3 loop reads CASSLGQNTEAFF. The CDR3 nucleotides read TGTGCCAGCAGCCTGGGACAGAACACTGAAGCTTTCTTT. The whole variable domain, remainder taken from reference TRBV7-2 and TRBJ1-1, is GAGVSQSPSNKVTEKGKDVELRCDPISGHTALYWYRQSLGQGLEFLIYFQGNSAPDKSGLPSDRFSAERTGGSVSTLTIQRTQQEDSAVYLCASSLGQNTEAFFGQGTRLTVV.

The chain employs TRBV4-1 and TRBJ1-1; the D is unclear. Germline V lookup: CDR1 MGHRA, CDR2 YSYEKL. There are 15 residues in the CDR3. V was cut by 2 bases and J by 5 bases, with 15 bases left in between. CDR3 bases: TGCGCCAGCAGCCAACTTGATCCGCGTTTGACTGAAGCTTTCTTT. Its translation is CASSQLDPRLTEAFF.

CDR3 amino acids: CATSRDPGFSTDTQYF. Here the CDR3 DNA reads TGTGCCACCAGCAGAGATCCGGGATTTAGCACAGATACGCAGTATTTT. The chain links TRBV15 to TRBJ2-3; perhaps TRBD2 as D (5 bases). The CDR3 has 16 amino acids. The V gene's germline CDR1 is LNHNV and CDR2 YYDKDF (reference sequence). V lost 0 bases, J lost 0 bases, and 10 bases lay in between.

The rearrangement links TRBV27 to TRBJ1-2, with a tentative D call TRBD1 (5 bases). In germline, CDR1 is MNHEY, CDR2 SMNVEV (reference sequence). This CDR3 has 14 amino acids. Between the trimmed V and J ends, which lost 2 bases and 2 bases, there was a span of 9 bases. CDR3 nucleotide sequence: TGTGCCAGCAGTTTAGATTCAGGGAACTATGGCTACACCTTC. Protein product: CASSLDSGNYGYTF.

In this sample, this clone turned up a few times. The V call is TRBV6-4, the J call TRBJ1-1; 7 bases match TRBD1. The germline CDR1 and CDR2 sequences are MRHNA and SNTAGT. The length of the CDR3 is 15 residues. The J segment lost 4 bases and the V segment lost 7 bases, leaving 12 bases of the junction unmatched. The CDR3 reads CASTEDSSGGTEAFF. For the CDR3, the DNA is TGTGCCAGCACCGAAGACAGCTCAGGGGGCACTGAAGCTTTCTTT.

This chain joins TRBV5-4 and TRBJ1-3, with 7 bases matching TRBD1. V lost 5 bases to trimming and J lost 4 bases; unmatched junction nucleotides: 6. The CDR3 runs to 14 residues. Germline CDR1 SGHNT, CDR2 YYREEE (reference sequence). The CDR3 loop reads CASRRTGEGNTIYF. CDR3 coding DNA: TGTGCCAGCAGACGAACAGGGGAAGGAAACACCATATATTTT.

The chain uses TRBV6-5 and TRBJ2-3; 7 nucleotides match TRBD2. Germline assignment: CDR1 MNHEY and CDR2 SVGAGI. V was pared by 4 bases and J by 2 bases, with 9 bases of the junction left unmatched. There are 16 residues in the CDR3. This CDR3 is CASSSPREENTDTQYF. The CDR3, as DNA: TGTGCCAGCAGTTCCCCACGGGAGGAAAACACAGATACGCAGTATTTT.

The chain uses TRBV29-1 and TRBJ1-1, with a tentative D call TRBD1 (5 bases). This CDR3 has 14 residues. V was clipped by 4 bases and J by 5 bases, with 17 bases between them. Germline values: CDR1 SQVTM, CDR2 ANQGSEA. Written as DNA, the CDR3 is TGCAGCGTTGGAACGGTGAGGGGAGGGACTGAAGCTTTCTTT. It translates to CSVGTVRGGTEAFF.

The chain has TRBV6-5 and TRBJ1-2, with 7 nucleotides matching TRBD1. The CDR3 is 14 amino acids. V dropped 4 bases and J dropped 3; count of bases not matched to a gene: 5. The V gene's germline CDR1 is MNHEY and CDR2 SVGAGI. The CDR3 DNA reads TGTGCCAGCAGTTCACGGACAGGAGACTATGGCTACACCTTC. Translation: CASSSRTGDYGYTF.

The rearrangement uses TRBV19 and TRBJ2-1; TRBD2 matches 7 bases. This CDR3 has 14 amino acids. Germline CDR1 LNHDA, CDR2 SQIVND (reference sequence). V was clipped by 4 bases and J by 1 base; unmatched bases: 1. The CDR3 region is CASSNGGSYNEQFF. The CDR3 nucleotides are TGTGCCAGTAGTAACGGGGGGTCCTACAATGAGCAGTTCTTC.

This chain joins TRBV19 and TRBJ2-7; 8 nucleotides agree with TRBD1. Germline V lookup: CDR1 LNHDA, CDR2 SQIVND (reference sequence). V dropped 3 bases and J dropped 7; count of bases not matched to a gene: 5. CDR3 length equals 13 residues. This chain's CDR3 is CASSMAGGKEQYF. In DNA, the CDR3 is TGTGCCAGTAGTATGGCAGGGGGCAAAGAGCAGTACTTC.

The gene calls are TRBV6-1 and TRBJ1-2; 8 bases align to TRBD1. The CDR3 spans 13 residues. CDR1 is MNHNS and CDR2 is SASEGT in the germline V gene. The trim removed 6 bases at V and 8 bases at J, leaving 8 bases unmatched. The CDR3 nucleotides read TGTGCCAGCAGGGACAGGGAGGTGGAAGGCTACACCTTC. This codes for CASRDREVEGYTF.

The CDR3 DNA is TGTGCCAGCAGCTTGGATCCGGGGGCAAGCGGGGTAAACACAGATACGCAGTATTTT. The encoded protein is CASSLDPGASGVNTDTQYF. The genes are TRBV5-4 and TRBJ2-3; tentatively, D is TRBD2 (7 bases). Per the germline V gene, CDR1 is SGHNT and CDR2 is YYREEE (reference sequence). With 0 bases removed from V and 2 bases from J, the gap between germline ends came to 22 bases. This CDR3 has 19 amino acids.

For the CDR3, the DNA is TGTGCCAGCAGTTACTCGAGACAGGGAGTTGCCGAGCAGTACTTC. Amino acid sequence: CASSYSRQGVAEQYF. The chain joins TRBV6-6 to TRBJ2-7; 7 bases map to TRBD1. The V gene end was trimmed by 0 bases and the J gene end by 6 bases; junction bases not matched to a gene: 8. Germline-derived CDR1 and CDR2 are MNHNY and SVGAGI (reference sequence). This CDR3 region has 15 residues.

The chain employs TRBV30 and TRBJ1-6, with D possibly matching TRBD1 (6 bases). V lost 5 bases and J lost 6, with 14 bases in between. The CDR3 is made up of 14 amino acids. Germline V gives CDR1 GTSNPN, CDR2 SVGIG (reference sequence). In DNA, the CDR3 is TGTGCCTGGGGCGGGGGACAAACTAATTCACCCCTCCACTTT. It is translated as CAWGGGQTNSPLHF.

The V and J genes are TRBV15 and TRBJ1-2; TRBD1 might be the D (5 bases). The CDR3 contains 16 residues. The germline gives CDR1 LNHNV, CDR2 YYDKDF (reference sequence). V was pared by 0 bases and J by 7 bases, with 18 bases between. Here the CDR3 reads CATSRDRGRDLGGYTF. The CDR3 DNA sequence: TGTGCCACCAGCAGAGATAGGGGCAGGGATCTAGGTGGCTACACCTTC.